This T cell receptor (beta chain) came from a study of blood T cell repertoires in COVID-19. Overall study context: PBMCs, B-cell-depleted T cells, or T cells were the source of the cDNA or gDNA that made up the material.

Authors' analysis steps: The assay estimated nucleated cells by amplifying reference gene primers. The method was immunoSEQ multiplex PCR; TCRdb's version includes in-frame clones alone and lacks a portion of them. From that table come the V and J calls and clone size; the DNA was used to work out D and trimming. The table lists 300,000 to 400,000 clones, 80% to 90% of them singletons. Those enrolled, adults aged about 18 to 89 years, came from about 24 US areas. This CDR3 has 15 residues. Germline CDR1 reads SGHTA; CDR2 reads FQGTGA. The V end lost 3 bases, the J end lost 2 bases, and 8 bases lay between the germline ends. This clone was recorded a few times.

What was sequenced was PBMCs or T cells enriched from blood (not recorded which). The chain combines TRBV7-3 with TRBJ2-6; D perhaps matches TRBD2 (5 bases). This sequence originates from a woman aged 40-49 years with acute COVID-19. The CDR3 DNA follows: TGTGCCAGCAGCTTGCGGGTTCCTGGGGCCAACGTCCTGACTTTC. Encoded protein: CASSLRVPGANVLTF.